This entry describes one T cell receptor (beta chain). V trimming: 1 base; J trimming: 6 bases; junction bases outside the gene matches: 3. CDR1 and CDR2 (germline): LGHDT, YNNKEL (reference sequence). The CDR3 extends over 15 amino acids. Cohort assignment relied on participant-reported clinical history. Study processing details: It was from reference gene primer amplification that nucleated cell counts were estimated. Sequencing was performed with immunoSEQ multiplex PCR; in TCRdb, only in-frame clones are kept and a portion is missing. That table is the source of V, J and clone size, and D and trimming were worked out from the DNA. The table has roughly 400,000 clones, over 75% seen once. This sample was included in a study of blood T cell repertoires in COVID-19. Across the whole study: From the United States, Italy and Spain came samples of acute and convalescent COVID-19. PBMCs, B-cell-depleted T cells, or T cells were the source of the cDNA or gDNA that made up the material.

Sample: PBMCs or T cells enriched from blood (not recorded which). The sequence was collected from a woman younger than 30 who had been exposed to COVID-19. J is TRBJ1-5 and V is TRBV3-1 (or the pseudogene TRBV3-2); 10 bases fit TRBD1. The DNA of the CDR3 is TGTGCCAGCAGCCAAGCGACAGGGGGCCTTCAGCCCCAGCATTTT. Its protein product is CASSQATGGLQPQHF.